This T cell receptor beta chain was retrieved from a study of CD4 T cells in relation to SARS-CoV-2 and coronaviruses. The V gene end was trimmed by 5 bases and the J gene end by 4 bases; junction bases not matched to a gene: 5. The CDR3 covers 14 residues. The germline CDR1 and CDR2 sequences are SNHLY and FYNNEI. CD4+ T cells from unexposed donors were obtained before the COVID-19 pandemic (2011-2018). Repertoires were generated with immunoSEQ multiplex PCR, while TCRdb's copy carries only in-frame clones and drops some. Here the sample spans more than 50,000 clones, roughly 88% being singletons. The sample consisted of memory CD4+ T cells from PBMCs. The rearrangement links TRBV2 to TRBJ1-5, with 7 bases that match TRBD1. The receptor was derived from a human donor in good health. CDR3 bases: TGTGCCAGCAGTCTTACAGGGGAAAATCAGCCCCAGCATTTT. Translating gives CASSLTGENQPQHF.